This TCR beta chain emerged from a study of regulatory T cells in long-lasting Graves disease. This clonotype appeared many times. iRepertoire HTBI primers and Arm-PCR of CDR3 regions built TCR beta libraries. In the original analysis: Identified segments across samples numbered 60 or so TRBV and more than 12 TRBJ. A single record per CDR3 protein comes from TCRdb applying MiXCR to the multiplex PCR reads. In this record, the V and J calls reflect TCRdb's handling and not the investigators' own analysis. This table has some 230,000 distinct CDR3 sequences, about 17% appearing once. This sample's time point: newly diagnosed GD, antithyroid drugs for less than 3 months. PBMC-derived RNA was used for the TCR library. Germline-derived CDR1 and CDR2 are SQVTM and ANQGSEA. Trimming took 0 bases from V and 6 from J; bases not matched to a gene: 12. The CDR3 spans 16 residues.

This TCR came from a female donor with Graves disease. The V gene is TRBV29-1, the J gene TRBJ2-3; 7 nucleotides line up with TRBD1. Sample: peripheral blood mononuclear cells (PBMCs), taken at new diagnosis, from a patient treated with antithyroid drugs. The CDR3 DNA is TGCAGCGTTGAAGAGGGAAGGGGGCGCCTACGGGATACGCAGTATTTT. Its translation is CSVEEGRGRLRDTQYF.